This T cell receptor (beta chain) came from a study of blood T cell repertoires in COVID-19. Whole-study context: The cDNA or gDNA used as material had been derived from T cells, B-cell-depleted T cells, or PBMCs.

Assay used: immunoSEQ multiplex PCR; TCRdb lists only in-frame clones, some missing. The data show around 25,000 clones, 86% seen once. This CDR3 spans 15 amino acids. In germline, CDR1 is LNHDA, CDR2 SQIVND (reference sequence). The trim removed 5 bases at V and 0 bases at J, leaving 5 bases unmatched. This clone occurred once. Sequencing was performed on peripheral blood. The gene calls are TRBV19 and TRBJ2-3; 7 bases fit TRBD1. This TCR derives from a man aged 50 to 60 with active COVID-19. The CDR3 here is CASSYRGISTDTQYF. Written as DNA, the CDR3 is TGTGCCAGTAGTTACAGGGGAATCAGCACAGATACGCAGTATTTT.